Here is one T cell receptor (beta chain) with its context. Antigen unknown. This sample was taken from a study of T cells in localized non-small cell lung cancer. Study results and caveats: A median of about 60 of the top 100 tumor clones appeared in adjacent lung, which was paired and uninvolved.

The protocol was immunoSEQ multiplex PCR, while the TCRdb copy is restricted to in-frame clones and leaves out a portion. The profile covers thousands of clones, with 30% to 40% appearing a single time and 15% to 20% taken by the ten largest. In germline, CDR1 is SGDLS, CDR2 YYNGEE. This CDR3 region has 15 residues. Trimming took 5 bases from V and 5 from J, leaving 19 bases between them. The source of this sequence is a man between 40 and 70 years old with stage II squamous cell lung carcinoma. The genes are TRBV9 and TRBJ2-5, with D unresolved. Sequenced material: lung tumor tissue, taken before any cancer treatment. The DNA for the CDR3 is TGTGCCAGCAGTGGGCAGGTCTCCGGCACGGAGACCCAGTACTTC. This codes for CASSGQVSGTETQYF.